This T cell receptor (beta chain) was sequenced in a study of cytomegalovirus exposure and HLA in healthy donors. CDR3 length: 15 residues. V was pared by 5 bases and J by 1 base, with 15 bases between. CDR1 is SGHTA, CDR2 FQGNSA, per germline. PCR employed 60 Vbeta and 13 Jbeta primers. Generated by immunoSEQ multiplex PCR, the TCRdb table keeps only in-frame clones and is missing some. This sample has about 130,000 clones, with about 81% found just once. Sequencing was carried out using PBMCs. The source is a man aged 25-45 years in good health and CMV-seronegative. The chain employs TRBV7-2 and TRBJ2-7, with TRBD2 as a possible D gene (5 bases). CDR3 sequence: CASSLSSATSYEQYF. Written as DNA, the CDR3 is TGTGCCAGCAGCCTGAGTAGCGCCACATCCTACGAGCAGTACTTC.